Included here is one T cell receptor (beta chain) sequence, with context. CDR3 size: 13 residues. The junction had 4 bases not matched to a gene; V was cut back by 5 bases and J by 6 bases. Profiled with immunoSEQ multiplex PCR; TCRdb holds only in-frame clones, not every one. Here the sample spans fewer than 250,000 clones, 84% being singletons. This record belongs to a study of blood T cell repertoires in COVID-19. This receptor was taken from a woman older than 75 with COVID-19, enrolled during active disease. Sequenced sample: peripheral blood. The genes are TRBV12-3 or TRBV12-4 and TRBJ1-5, with 7 bases that match TRBD1. This chain's CDR3 is CASSPGGFQPQHF. The CDR3, as DNA: TGTGCCAGCAGTCCAGGGGGGTTTCAGCCCCAGCATTTT.